This T cell receptor beta chain was profiled in a study of blood T cells in healthy people across ages. A sample-barcoded 5' primer and a J-beta primer mix were used in a second PCR of roughly 6 to 12 cycles. From the 5' RACE reads, TCRdb called clonotypes with MiXCR, one entry per CDR3 protein. The sample lists 800,000 or so distinct CDR3 sequences; about 45% were seen once. Germline V gene data show CDR1 as SGHDN and CDR2 as FVKESK. This CDR3 contains 13 residues. The junction had 2 bases not matched to a gene; V was cut back by 3 bases and J by 4 bases. Sequencing used blood. The rearrangement joins TRBV14 to TRBJ2-5; 7 positions match TRBD2. The clonotype originates from a man aged 80 or over in good health. CDR3 loop: CASSQGLLETQYF. The CDR3 bases are TGTGCCAGCAGCCAGGGACTACTAGAGACCCAGTACTTC.